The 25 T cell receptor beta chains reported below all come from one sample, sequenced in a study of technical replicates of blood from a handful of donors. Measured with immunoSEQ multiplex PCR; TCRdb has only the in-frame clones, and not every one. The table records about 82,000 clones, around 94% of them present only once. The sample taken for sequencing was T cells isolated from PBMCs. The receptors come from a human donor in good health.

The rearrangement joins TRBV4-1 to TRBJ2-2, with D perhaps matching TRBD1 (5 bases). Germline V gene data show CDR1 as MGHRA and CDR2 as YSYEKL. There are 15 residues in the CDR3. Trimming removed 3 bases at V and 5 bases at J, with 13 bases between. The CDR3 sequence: CASSQAGLATGELFF. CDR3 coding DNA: TGCGCCAGCAGCCAGGCAGGGCTCGCAACCGGGGAGCTGTTTTTT.

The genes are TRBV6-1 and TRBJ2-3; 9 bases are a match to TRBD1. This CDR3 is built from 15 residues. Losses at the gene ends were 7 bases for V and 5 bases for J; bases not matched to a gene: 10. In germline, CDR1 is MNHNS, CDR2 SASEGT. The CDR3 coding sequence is TGTGCCAGCACCATGGACAGGGGAGGTGTAGATACGCAGTATTTT. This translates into CASTMDRGGVDTQYF.

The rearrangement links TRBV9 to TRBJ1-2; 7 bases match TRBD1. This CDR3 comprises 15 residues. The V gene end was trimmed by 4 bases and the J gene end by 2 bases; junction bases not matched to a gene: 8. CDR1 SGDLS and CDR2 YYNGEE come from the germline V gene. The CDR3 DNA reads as TGTGCCAGCAGCCCAGACCCGGGACAGAACTATGGCTACACCTTC. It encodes CASSPDPGQNYGYTF.

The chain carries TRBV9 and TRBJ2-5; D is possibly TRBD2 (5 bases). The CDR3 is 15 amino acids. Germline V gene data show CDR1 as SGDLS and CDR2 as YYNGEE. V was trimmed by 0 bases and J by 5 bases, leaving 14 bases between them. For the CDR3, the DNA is TGTGCCAGCAGCGTAGAGGGTCGTCGGACTGAGACCCAGTACTTC. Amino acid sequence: CASSVEGRRTETQYF.

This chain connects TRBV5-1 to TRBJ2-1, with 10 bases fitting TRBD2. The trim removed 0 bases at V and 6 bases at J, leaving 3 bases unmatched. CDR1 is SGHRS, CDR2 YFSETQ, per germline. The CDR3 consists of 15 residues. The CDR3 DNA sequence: TGCGCCAGCAGCTTGGTTAGCGGGAGGTTCAATGAGCAGTTCTTC. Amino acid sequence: CASSLVSGRFNEQFF.

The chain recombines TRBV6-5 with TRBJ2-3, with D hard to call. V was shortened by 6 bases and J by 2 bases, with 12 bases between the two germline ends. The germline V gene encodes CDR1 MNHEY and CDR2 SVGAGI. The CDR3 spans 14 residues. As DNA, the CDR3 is TGTGCCAGCAGACTGACTGTAGCCACAGATACGCAGTATTTT. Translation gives CASRLTVATDTQYF.

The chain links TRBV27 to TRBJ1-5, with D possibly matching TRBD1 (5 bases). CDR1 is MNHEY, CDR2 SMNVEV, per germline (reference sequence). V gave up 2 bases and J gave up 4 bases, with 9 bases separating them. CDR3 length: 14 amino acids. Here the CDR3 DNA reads TGTGCCAGCAGTTTACGTGACAGAAATCAGCCCCAGCATTTT. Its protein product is CASSLRDRNQPQHF.

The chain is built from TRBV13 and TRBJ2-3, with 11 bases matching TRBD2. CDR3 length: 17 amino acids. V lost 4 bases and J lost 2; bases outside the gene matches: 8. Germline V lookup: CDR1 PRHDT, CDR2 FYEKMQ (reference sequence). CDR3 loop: CASSSPSGRKATDTQYF. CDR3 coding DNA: TGTGCCAGCAGCTCCCCTAGCGGGAGGAAGGCCACAGATACGCAGTATTTT.

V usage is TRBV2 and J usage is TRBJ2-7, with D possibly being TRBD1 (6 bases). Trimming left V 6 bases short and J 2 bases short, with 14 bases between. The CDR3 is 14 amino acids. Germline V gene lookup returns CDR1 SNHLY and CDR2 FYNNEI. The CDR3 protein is CASRGWTVAYEQYF. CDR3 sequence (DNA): TGTGCCAGCAGGGGTTGGACAGTCGCCTACGAGCAGTACTTC.

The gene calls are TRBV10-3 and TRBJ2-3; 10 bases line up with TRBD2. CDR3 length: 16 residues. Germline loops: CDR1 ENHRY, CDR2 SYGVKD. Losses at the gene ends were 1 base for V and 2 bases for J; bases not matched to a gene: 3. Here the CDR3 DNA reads TGTGCCATCAGTGAGTTGGGGACTAGCGTCACAGATACGCAGTATTTT. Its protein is CAISELGTSVTDTQYF.

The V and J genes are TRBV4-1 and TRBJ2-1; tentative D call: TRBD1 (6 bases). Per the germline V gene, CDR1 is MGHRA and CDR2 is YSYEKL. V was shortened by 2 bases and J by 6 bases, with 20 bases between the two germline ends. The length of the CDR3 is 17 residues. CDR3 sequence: CASSQTLDRVGVNEQFF. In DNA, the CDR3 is TGCGCCAGCAGCCAAACCCTGGACAGAGTAGGAGTCAATGAGCAGTTCTTC.

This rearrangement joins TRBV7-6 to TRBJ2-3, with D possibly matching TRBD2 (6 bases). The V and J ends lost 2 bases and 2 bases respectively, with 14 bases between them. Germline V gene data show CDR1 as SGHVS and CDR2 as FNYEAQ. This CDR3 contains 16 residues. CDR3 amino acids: CASSLRGTTLTDTQYF. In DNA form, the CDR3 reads TGTGCCAGCAGCTTACGGGGGACCACGCTCACAGATACGCAGTATTTT.

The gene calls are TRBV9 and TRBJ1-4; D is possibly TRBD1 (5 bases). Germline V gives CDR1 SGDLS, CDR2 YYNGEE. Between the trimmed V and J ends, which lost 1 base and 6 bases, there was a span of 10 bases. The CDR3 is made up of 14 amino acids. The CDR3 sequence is CASSVSWGDEKLFF. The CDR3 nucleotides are TGTGCCAGCAGCGTATCATGGGGGGATGAAAAACTGTTTTTT.

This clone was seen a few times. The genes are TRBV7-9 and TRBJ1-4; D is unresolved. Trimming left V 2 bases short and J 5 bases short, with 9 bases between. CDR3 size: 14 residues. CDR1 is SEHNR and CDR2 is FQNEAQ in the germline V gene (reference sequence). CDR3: CASSLRETNEKLFF. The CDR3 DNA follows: TGTGCCAGCAGCTTAAGGGAGACAAATGAAAAACTGTTTTTT.

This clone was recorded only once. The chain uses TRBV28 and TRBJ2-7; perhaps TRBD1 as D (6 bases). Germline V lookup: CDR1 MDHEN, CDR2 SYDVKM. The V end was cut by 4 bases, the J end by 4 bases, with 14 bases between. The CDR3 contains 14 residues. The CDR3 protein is CASSYSGEKYEQYF. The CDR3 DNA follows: TGTGCCAGCAGTTACTCAGGGGAAAAGTACGAGCAGTACTTC.

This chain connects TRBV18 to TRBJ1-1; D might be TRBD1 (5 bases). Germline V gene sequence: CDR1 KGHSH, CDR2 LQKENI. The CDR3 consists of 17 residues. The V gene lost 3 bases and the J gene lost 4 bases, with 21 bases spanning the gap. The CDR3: CASSPFGGREVTTEAFF. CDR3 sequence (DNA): TGTGCCAGCTCACCTTTCGGGGGGAGGGAGGTTACCACTGAAGCTTTCTTT.

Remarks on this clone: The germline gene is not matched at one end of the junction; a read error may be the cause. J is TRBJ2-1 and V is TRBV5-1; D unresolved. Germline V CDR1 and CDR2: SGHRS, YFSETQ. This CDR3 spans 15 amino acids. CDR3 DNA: TGCGCCAGCAGCTTGGCCTTAACATCCTCCAATGAGCAGTTCTTC. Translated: CASSLALTSSNEQFF.

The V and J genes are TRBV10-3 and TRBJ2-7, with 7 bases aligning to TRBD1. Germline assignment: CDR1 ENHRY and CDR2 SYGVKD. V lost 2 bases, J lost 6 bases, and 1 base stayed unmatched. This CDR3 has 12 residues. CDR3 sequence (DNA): TGTGCCATCAGTGAGGACAGGGTCGAGCAGTACTTC. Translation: CAISEDRVEQYF.

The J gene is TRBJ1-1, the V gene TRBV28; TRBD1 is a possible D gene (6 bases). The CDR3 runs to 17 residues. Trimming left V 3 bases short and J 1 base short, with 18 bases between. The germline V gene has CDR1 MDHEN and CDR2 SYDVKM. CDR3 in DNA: TGTGCCAGCAGTTTTCCCGAGACAGGCATAAGGAACACTGAAGCTTTCTTT. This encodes CASSFPETGIRNTEAFF.

This chain's CDR3 is CASSPTGPHTEAFF. The DNA of the CDR3 is TGTGCCAGCAGCCCCACCGGTCCCCACACTGAAGCTTTCTTT. This chain joins TRBV7-2 and TRBJ1-1; D is undetermined. The CDR3 sequence is 14 residues long. Germline V CDR1 and CDR2: SGHTA, FQGNSA. V was trimmed by 5 bases and J by 3 bases, leaving 13 bases between them.

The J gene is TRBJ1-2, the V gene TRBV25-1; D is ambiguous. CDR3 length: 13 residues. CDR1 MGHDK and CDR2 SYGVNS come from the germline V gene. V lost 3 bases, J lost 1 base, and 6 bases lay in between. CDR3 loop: CASSEFSNYGYTF. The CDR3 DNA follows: TGTGCCAGCAGTGAGTTCAGTAACTATGGCTACACCTTC.

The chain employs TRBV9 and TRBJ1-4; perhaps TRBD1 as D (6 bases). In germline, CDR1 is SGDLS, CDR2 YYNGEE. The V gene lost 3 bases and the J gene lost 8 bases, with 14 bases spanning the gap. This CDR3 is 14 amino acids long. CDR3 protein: CASSGQAAGEKLFF. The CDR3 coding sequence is TGTGCCAGCAGCGGACAGGCGGCTGGAGAAAAACTGTTTTTT. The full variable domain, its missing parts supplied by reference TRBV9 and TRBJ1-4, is DSGVTQTPKHLITATGQRVTLRCSPRSGDLSVYWYQQSLDQGLQFLIQYYNGEERAKGNILERFSAQQFPDLHSELNLSSLELGDSALYFCASSGQAAGEKLFFGSGTQLSVL.

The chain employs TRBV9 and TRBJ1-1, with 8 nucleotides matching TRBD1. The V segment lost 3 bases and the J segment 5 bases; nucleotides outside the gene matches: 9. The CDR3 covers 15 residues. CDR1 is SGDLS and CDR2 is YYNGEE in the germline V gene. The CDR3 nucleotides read TGTGCCAGCAGCGCCCAAGGACAGGGATTAACTGAAGCTTTCTTT. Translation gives CASSAQGQGLTEAFF.

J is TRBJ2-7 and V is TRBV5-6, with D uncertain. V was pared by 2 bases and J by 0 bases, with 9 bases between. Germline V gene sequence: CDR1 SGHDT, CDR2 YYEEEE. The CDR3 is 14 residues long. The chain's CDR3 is CASSFYYSSYEQYF. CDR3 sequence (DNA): TGTGCCAGCAGCTTTTATTACAGCTCCTACGAGCAGTACTTC.

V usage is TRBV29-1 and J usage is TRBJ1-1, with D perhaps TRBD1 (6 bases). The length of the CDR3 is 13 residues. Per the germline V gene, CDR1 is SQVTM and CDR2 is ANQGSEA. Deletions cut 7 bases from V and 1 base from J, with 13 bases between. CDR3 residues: CSAEGQTNTEAFF. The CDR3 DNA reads TGCAGCGCAGAAGGACAGACGAACACTGAAGCTTTCTTT.